What follows describes a single T cell receptor beta chain. This clone was seen a few times. The specificity of this receptor is unknown. The sample holds no much larger clone one base away, and base qualities are not on file. Whole blood was collected in K2EDTA tubes by collaborating institutions according to the institutions' own protocols. For TCRbeta analysis, collaborators shipped samples as frozen whole blood, isolated PBMCs, or DNA extracted from either of those sample types. The CDR3 spans 21 residues, from the cysteine through the phenylalanine. The sequence is cut down to CDR3 DNA, 63 bases in frame from base 1. The sample is drawn from a study of blood T cell repertoires in COVID-19 (dated by TCRdb to about 2020). Study-wide context: Collaborator samples came from the United States, Italy and Spain and covered acute and convalescent phases of COVID-19. The prospective study material was composed of cDNA or gDNA derived from T cells, B-cell-depleted T cells, or PBMCs. Where HLA class I and class II types were available, the types were taken from metadata supplied by the sample provider, not from assay-based typing. A freely available public database, intended as a resource for researchers studying the immune response to SARS-CoV-2, is where the repertoires were released. Deeply sampled blood TCRbeta repertoires from subjects exposed to, actively infected with, or recovered from COVID-19 were included in the dataset. The sample metadata nearly always contained a de-identified subject ID, COVID-19 status, age in years and sex. Samples were obtained from the ongoing ImmuneRACE study (first 160 participants) and from some 1,200 subjects provided by 6 global collaborators. The paper as a whole reports these results and caveats: How much clinical and demographic metadata was included differed by source and by participant, and the metadata was provided uncurated.

TCRbeta CDR3 regions were amplified from genomic DNA using the immunoSEQ Assay, a bias-controlled multiplex PCR. As for the original processing: Within the assay, amplification of reference gene primers was used to estimate how many nucleated cells each sample contained. To quantify the absolute abundance of each unique TCRbeta CDR3 rearrangement, sequence reads were collapsed and filtered. Productive Simpson clonality was computed per sample as the square root of Simpson's diversity index over productive rearrangements. TCRdb limited this immuneACCESS table to in-frame rearrangements with V and J called. A share of clones is missing; checked studies link under half to unresolved V genes, and the rest is unexplained. V and J calls and clone size are copied from that table; D and trimming were computed from the DNA. Present in this sample are about 300,000 clones, around 84% of which were seen just once. The top ten clonotypes cover 1.3% of the sample.

The source of this sequence is a man in his 70s with acute or convalescent COVID-19. In this chain, TRBV21-1 is recombined with TRBJ1-5; TRBD1 is the table's D call and was not checked against the DNA. TRBV21-1 is termed a pseudogene. Sequences were obtained from peripheral blood. The CDR3 protein sequence reads: CASSKVLLTVQNRGGNQPQHF. The sequenced DNA: TGTGCCAGCAGCAAAGTGCTTCTTACAGTCCAAAACAGGGGAGGCAATCAGCCCCAGCATTTT.